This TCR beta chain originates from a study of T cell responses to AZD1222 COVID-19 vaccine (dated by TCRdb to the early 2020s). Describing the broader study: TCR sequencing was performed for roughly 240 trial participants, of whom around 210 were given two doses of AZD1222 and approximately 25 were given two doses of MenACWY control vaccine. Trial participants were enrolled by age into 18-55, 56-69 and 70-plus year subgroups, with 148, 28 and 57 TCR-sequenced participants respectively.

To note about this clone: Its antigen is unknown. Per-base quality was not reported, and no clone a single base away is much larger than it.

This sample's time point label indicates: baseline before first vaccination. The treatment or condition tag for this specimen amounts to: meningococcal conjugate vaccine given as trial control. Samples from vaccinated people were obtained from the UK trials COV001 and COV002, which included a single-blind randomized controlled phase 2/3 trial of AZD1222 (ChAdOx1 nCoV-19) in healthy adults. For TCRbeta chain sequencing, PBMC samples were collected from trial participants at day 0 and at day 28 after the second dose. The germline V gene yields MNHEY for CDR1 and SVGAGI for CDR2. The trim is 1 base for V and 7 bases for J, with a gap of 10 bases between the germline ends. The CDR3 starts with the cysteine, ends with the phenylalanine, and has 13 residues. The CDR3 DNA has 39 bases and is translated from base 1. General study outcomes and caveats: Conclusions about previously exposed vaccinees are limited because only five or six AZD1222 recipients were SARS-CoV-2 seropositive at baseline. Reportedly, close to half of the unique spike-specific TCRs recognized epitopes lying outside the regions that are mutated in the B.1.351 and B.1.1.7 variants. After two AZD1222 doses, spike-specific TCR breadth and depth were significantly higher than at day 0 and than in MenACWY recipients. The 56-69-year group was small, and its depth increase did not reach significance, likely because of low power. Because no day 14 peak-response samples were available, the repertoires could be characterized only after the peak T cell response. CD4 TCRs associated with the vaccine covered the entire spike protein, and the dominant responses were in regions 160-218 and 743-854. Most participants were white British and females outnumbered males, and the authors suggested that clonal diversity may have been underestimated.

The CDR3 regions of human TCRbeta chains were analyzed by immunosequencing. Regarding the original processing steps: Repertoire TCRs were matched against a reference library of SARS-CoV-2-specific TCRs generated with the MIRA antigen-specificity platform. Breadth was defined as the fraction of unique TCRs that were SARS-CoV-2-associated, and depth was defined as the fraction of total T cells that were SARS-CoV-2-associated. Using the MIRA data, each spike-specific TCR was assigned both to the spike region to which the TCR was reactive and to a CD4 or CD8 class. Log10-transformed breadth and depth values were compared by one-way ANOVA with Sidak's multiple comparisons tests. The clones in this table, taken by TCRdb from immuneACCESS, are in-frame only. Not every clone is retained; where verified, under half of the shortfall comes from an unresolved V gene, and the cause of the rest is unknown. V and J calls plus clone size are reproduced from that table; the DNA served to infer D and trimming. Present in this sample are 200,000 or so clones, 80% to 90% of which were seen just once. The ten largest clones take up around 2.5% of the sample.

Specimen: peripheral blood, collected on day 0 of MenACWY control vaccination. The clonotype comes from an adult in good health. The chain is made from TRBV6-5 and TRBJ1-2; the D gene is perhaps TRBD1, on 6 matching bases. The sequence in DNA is TGTGCCAGCAGTTACTTGACAGGTTCTGGCTACACCTTC. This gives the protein CASSYLTGSGYTF.